This is a list of T cell receptor beta chains from one sample in a study of T cells in Graves' hyperthyroidism and ophthalmopathy. TCRdb called the multiplex PCR reads again in MiXCR, with one record for every CDR3 protein. Here the sample spans some 600,000 distinct CDR3 sequences, about 15% being singletons. The specimen sequenced was blood. These receptors were collected from a woman aged 25-40 years with Graves' hyperthyroidism that later progressed to Graves' ophthalmopathy. CDR3s include the opening cysteine and the closing phenylalanine or tryptophan. A D gene is named only where the DNA matches it firmly. Only some rows state a clone size, as once, few, many or a class for expanded clones.

J gene: TRBJ2-3
D gene: NA
V gene: TRBV5-1
CDR3 length: 15
clone size: NA
CDR3 protein: CASSSHVYSTDTQYF
CDR3 DNA: TGCGCCAGCAGCTCTCACGTGTACAGCACAGATACGCAGTATTTT

J gene: TRBJ1-5
D gene: TRBD1
V gene: TRBV7-3
CDR3 length: 18
clone size: many
CDR3 protein: CASSLTKGQSRGDQPQHF
CDR3 DNA: TGTGCCAGCAGCTTAACAAAGGGGCAGAGCAGGGGGGATCAGCCCCAGCATTTT

J gene: TRBJ1-1
D gene: TRBD1
V gene: TRBV20-1
CDR3 length: 15
clone size: many
CDR3 protein: CSALPGQLSRTEAFF
CDR3 DNA: TGCAGTGCCCTTCCGGGACAGCTATCGAGGACTGAAGCTTTCTTT

J gene: TRBJ2-1
D gene: NA
V gene: TRBV30
CDR3 length: 12
clone size: many
CDR3 protein: CAWSGQINEQFF
CDR3 DNA: TGTGCCTGGAGCGGTCAGATCAATGAGCAGTTCTTC

J gene: TRBJ1-4
D gene: NA
V gene: TRBV7-2
CDR3 length: 14
clone size: few
CDR3 protein: CASSRDPRGEKLFF
CDR3 DNA: TGTGCCAGCAGCCGGGATCCACGGGGTGAAAAACTGTTTTTT

J gene: TRBJ1-1
D gene: TRBD1
V gene: TRBV7-9
CDR3 length: 12
clone size: many
CDR3 protein: CASTGGGEGAFF
CDR3 DNA: TGTGCCAGCACCGGAGGGGGCGAGGGAGCTTTCTTT

J gene: TRBJ1-1
D gene: TRBD1
V gene: TRBV11-3
CDR3 length: 16
clone size: NA
CDR3 protein: CASSLVWTGRFTEAFF
CDR3 DNA: TGTGCCAGCAGCTTAGTGTGGACAGGGCGGTTCACTGAAGCTTTCTTT

J gene: TRBJ2-7
D gene: NA
V gene: TRBV6-5
CDR3 length: 13
clone size: few
CDR3 protein: CASSYSDNYEQYF
CDR3 DNA: TGTGCCAGCAGTTACTCTGACAATTACGAGCAGTACTTC

J gene: TRBJ2-3
D gene: NA
V gene: TRBV3-1
CDR3 length: 15
clone size: many
CDR3 protein: CASSPSSEGRHTQYF
CDR3 DNA: TGTGCCAGCAGCCCAAGTTCAGAGGGTAGACATACGCAGTATTTT

J gene: TRBJ1-5
D gene: NA
V gene: TRBV7-9
CDR3 length: 15
clone size: many
CDR3 protein: CASSFQGDSNQPQHF
CDR3 DNA: TGTGCCAGCAGCTTTCAGGGTGATAGCAATCAGCCCCAGCATTTT

J gene: TRBJ1-1
D gene: NA
V gene: TRBV19
CDR3 length: 13
clone size: NA
CDR3 protein: CASSIGGYTEALF
CDR3 DNA: TGTGCCAGTAGTATCGGCGGGTACACTGAAGCTTTATTT

J gene: TRBJ1-2
D gene: NA
V gene: TRBV29-1
CDR3 length: 12
clone size: many
CDR3 protein: CSVAGGSEGYTF
CDR3 DNA: TGCAGCGTTGCGGGGGGCTCAGAGGGCTACACCTTC

J gene: TRBJ2-1
D gene: NA
V gene: TRBV5-4
CDR3 length: 15
clone size: NA
CDR3 protein: CASSTLQGGGNEQFF
CDR3 DNA: TGTGCCAGCAGCACACTACAGGGAGGCGGGAATGAGCAGTTCTTC

J gene: TRBJ2-1
D gene: TRBD2
V gene: TRBV7-8
CDR3 length: 15
clone size: many
CDR3 protein: CASSPGLAGVLEQFF
CDR3 DNA: TGTGCCAGCAGCCCCGGACTAGCGGGAGTTCTTGAGCAGTTCTTC

J gene: TRBJ2-7
D gene: NA
V gene: TRBV20-1
CDR3 length: 13
clone size: many
CDR3 protein: CSARVPTGLEQYF
CDR3 DNA: TGCAGTGCTAGGGTCCCAACAGGGCTCGAGCAGTACTTC

J gene: TRBJ1-2
D gene: TRBD1
V gene: TRBV12-3/TRBV12-4
CDR3 length: 14
clone size: many
CDR3 protein: CASSRGTVPWGYTF
CDR3 DNA: TGTGCCAGCAGCCGCGGGACAGTTCCATGGGGCTACACCTTC

J gene: TRBJ2-7
D gene: NA
V gene: TRBV3-1
CDR3 length: 15
clone size: many
CDR3 protein: CASSQVPASRWEQYF
CDR3 DNA: TGTGCCAGCAGCCAAGTACCAGCGTCGCGTTGGGAGCAGTACTTC

J gene: TRBJ1-4
D gene: NA
V gene: TRBV27
CDR3 length: 14
clone size: few
CDR3 protein: CASKRPGEGEKLFF
CDR3 DNA: TGTGCCAGCAAAAGACCAGGGGAAGGTGAAAAACTGTTTTTT

J gene: TRBJ1-3
D gene: TRBD1
V gene: TRBV27
CDR3 length: 15
clone size: many
CDR3 protein: CASSIQGAIGNTIYF
CDR3 DNA: TGTGCCAGCAGTATACAGGGGGCGATCGGAAACACCATATATTTT

J gene: TRBJ1-6
D gene: TRBD1
V gene: TRBV18
CDR3 length: 15
clone size: NA
CDR3 protein: CASSPPGTGRSPLHF
CDR3 DNA: TGTGCCAGCTCACCTCCCGGGACAGGGCGTTCACCCCTCCACTTT

J gene: TRBJ2-3
D gene: TRBD2
V gene: TRBV29-1
CDR3 length: 17
clone size: many
CDR3 protein: CSVGGLAGGPGTDTQYF
CDR3 DNA: TGCAGCGTCGGAGGACTAGCGGGAGGACCGGGCACAGATACGCAGTATTTT

J gene: TRBJ2-1
D gene: NA
V gene: TRBV27
CDR3 length: 14
clone size: few
CDR3 protein: CASTSGLGYNEQFF
CDR3 DNA: TGTGCCAGCACTTCCGGGCTTGGATACAATGAGCAGTTCTTC

J gene: TRBJ1-5
D gene: NA
V gene: TRBV6-1
CDR3 length: 15
clone size: many
CDR3 protein: CASRKEWGSNQPQHF
CDR3 DNA: TGTGCCAGCAGGAAGGAGTGGGGAAGCAATCAGCCCCAGCATTTT

J gene: TRBJ1-5
D gene: TRBD1
V gene: TRBV19
CDR3 length: 20
clone size: few
CDR3 protein: CASRSWGQGAGGSSNQPQHF
CDR3 DNA: TGTGCCAGTAGGTCCTGGGGACAGGGGGCTGGTGGATCTAGCAATCAGCCCCAGCATTTT

J gene: TRBJ2-4
D gene: TRBD2
V gene: TRBV6-1
CDR3 length: 19
clone size: once
CDR3 protein: CASRRTSGRAIVSKNIQYF
CDR3 DNA: TGTGCCAGCAGAAGGACTAGCGGGAGGGCCATTGTAAGCAAAAACATTCAGTACTTC

J gene: TRBJ2-3
D gene: NA
V gene: TRBV28
CDR3 length: 14
clone size: many
CDR3 protein: CASSLVQGPDTQYF
CDR3 DNA: TGTGCCAGCAGCCTCGTGCAGGGCCCAGATACGCAGTATTTT

J gene: TRBJ2-1
D gene: TRBD2
V gene: TRBV11-2
CDR3 length: 15
clone size: few
CDR3 protein: CASSFSGRYGDEQFF
CDR3 DNA: TGTGCCAGCAGTTTTAGCGGGAGGTACGGTGATGAGCAGTTCTTC

J gene: TRBJ2-7
D gene: TRBD2
V gene: TRBV27
CDR3 length: 13
clone size: many
CDR3 protein: CASSKGLVYEQYF
CDR3 DNA: TGTGCCAGCAGTAAGGGACTAGTCTACGAGCAGTACTTC

J gene: TRBJ2-1
D gene: NA
V gene: TRBV4-1
CDR3 length: 12
clone size: NA
CDR3 protein: CASGGMGNEQFF
CDR3 DNA: TGCGCCAGCGGAGGGATGGGCAATGAGCAGTTCTTC

J gene: TRBJ2-1
D gene: NA
V gene: TRBV11-3
CDR3 length: 15
clone size: NA
CDR3 protein: CASSLEQGSNNEQFF
CDR3 DNA: TGTGCCAGCAGCTTAGAGCAGGGGTCAAACAATGAGCAGTTCTTC

J gene: TRBJ1-5
D gene: NA
V gene: TRBV30
CDR3 length: 14
clone size: many
CDR3 protein: CAWSLGGNNQPQHF
CDR3 DNA: TGTGCCTGGAGTTTAGGGGGTAACAATCAGCCCCAGCATTTT

J gene: TRBJ2-1
D gene: TRBD2
V gene: TRBV28
CDR3 length: 17
clone size: NA
CDR3 protein: CASSSQAGTSGRNEQFF
CDR3 DNA: TGTGCCAGCAGTTCTCAGGCTGGGACTAGCGGGAGGAATGAGCAGTTCTTC

J gene: TRBJ2-3
D gene: NA
V gene: TRBV5-1
CDR3 length: 15
clone size: NA
CDR3 protein: CASSEESSFIDTQYF
CDR3 DNA: TGCGCCAGCAGCGAAGAAAGCAGTTTCATCGATACGCAGTATTTT

J gene: TRBJ1-6
D gene: NA
V gene: TRBV7-2
CDR3 length: 13
clone size: many
CDR3 protein: CASSPRQLSPLHF
CDR3 DNA: TGTGCCAGCAGCCCCCGACAACTATCACCCCTCCACTTT

J gene: TRBJ1-1
D gene: NA
V gene: TRBV18
CDR3 length: 14
clone size: many
CDR3 protein: CASSPRQKNTEAFF
CDR3 DNA: TGTGCCAGCTCACCACGGCAGAAGAACACTGAAGCTTTCTTT

J gene: TRBJ2-1
D gene: TRBD2
V gene: TRBV6-1
CDR3 length: 16
clone size: few
CDR3 protein: CASSDWGLAAYNEQFF
CDR3 DNA: TGTGCCAGCAGTGATTGGGGACTAGCGGCCTACAATGAGCAGTTCTTC

J gene: TRBJ2-1
D gene: TRBD1
V gene: TRBV27
CDR3 length: 15
clone size: many
CDR3 protein: CASSPGSRGLNEQFF
CDR3 DNA: TGTGCCAGCAGTCCAGGGAGCAGGGGGCTAAATGAGCAGTTCTTC

J gene: TRBJ2-2
D gene: TRBD2
V gene: TRBV6-9
CDR3 length: 17
clone size: NA
CDR3 protein: CVSSYGLAGGWTGELFF
CDR3 DNA: TGTGTCAGCAGTTACGGACTAGCGGGAGGGTGGACCGGGGAGCTGTTTTTT

J gene: TRBJ2-1
D gene: NA
V gene: TRBV19
CDR3 length: 15
clone size: few
CDR3 protein: CASSIVPGSYNEQFF
CDR3 DNA: TGTGCCAGTAGTATTGTGCCGGGTTCCTACAATGAGCAGTTCTTC

J gene: TRBJ2-1
D gene: TRBD2
V gene: TRBV2
CDR3 length: 14
clone size: many
CDR3 protein: CASSPGLAHNEQFF
CDR3 DNA: TGTGCCAGCAGCCCAGGACTAGCGCATAATGAGCAGTTCTTC

J gene: TRBJ2-3
D gene: NA
V gene: TRBV3-1
CDR3 length: 17
clone size: NA
CDR3 protein: CASSQDQDLTSTDTQYF
CDR3 DNA: TGTGCCAGCAGCCAAGATCAGGACCTCACTAGCACAGATACGCAGTATTTT

J gene: TRBJ2-1
D gene: TRBD2
V gene: TRBV10-3
CDR3 length: 16
clone size: few
CDR3 protein: CAISGQREGLGNEQFF
CDR3 DNA: TGTGCCATCAGTGGTCAGCGGGAGGGCCTGGGGAATGAGCAGTTCTTC

J gene: TRBJ1-2
D gene: TRBD1
V gene: TRBV27
CDR3 length: 15
clone size: NA
CDR3 protein: CASSFARQGGYGYTF
CDR3 DNA: TGTGCCAGCAGTTTTGCCCGACAGGGAGGCTATGGCTACACCTTC

J gene: TRBJ2-7
D gene: NA
V gene: TRBV24-1
CDR3 length: 13
clone size: NA
CDR3 protein: CATSRLASYEQYF
CDR3 DNA: TGTGCCACCAGTCGGCTAGCCTCCTACGAGCAGTACTTC

J gene: TRBJ1-2
D gene: NA
V gene: TRBV10-3
CDR3 length: 15
clone size: many
CDR3 protein: CAISEQDRANYGYTF
CDR3 DNA: TGTGCCATCAGTGAGCAGGACAGAGCTAACTATGGCTACACCTTC

J gene: TRBJ2-2
D gene: NA
V gene: TRBV5-1
CDR3 length: 14
clone size: NA
CDR3 protein: CASSLGSYTGELFF
CDR3 DNA: TGCGCCAGCAGCTTGGGATCATACACCGGGGAGCTGTTTTTT

J gene: TRBJ2-1
D gene: TRBD2
V gene: TRBV28
CDR3 length: 22
clone size: many
CDR3 protein: CASSLRAAGLAGDRVGYNEQFF
CDR3 DNA: TGTGCCAGCAGTTTAAGGGCCGCGGGACTAGCGGGAGATAGAGTCGGCTACAATGAGCAGTTCTTC